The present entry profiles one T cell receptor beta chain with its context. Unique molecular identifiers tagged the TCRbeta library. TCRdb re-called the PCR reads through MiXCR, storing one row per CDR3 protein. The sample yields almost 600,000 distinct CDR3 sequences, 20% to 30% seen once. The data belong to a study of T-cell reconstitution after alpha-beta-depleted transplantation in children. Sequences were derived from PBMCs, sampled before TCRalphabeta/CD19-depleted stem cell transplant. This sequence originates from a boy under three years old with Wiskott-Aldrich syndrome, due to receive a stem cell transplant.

In nucleotides, the CDR3 is TGCGCCAGCAGCTATGGACTAGCGGGAGAGGATGAGCAGTTCTTC. It yields the protein CASSYGLAGEDEQFF. The genes are TRBV5-1 and TRBJ2-1, with 13 positions matching TRBD2. V was pared by 3 bases and J by 8 bases, with 5 bases of the junction left unmatched. The CDR3 consists of 15 residues. In germline, CDR1 is SGHRS, CDR2 YFSETQ.